The 31 T cell receptor beta chains below were found in one sample sequenced in a study of blood T cell repertoires in COVID-19. Measured with immunoSEQ multiplex PCR; TCRdb has only the in-frame clones, and not every one. The data hold around 270,000 clones, with about 88% observed a single time. The sequencing input was peripheral blood. These receptors were taken from an older woman with COVID-19, enrolled during active disease.

This chain links TRBV9 with TRBJ2-4, with D unclear. The germline V gene encodes CDR1 SGDLS and CDR2 YYNGEE. V was shortened by 0 bases and J by 6 bases, with 10 bases between the two germline ends. The CDR3 has 14 amino acids. The DNA of the CDR3 is TGTGCCAGCAGCGTAGACCAGCGAGGAAACATTCAGTACTTC. Protein product: CASSVDQRGNIQYF.

This rearrangement joins TRBV9 to TRBJ1-2, with TRBD1 matching 7 bases. Per the germline V gene, CDR1 is SGDLS and CDR2 is YYNGEE. The CDR3 runs to 14 residues. V was pared by 4 bases and J by 4 bases, with 7 bases of the junction left unmatched. The CDR3 region has the DNA TGTGCCAGCAGCACCGCAACAGGGGCCTATGGCTACACCTTC. As protein: CASSTATGAYGYTF.

V gene TRBV19 combines with J gene TRBJ1-2; a possible D gene is TRBD1 (5 bases). Germline assignment: CDR1 LNHDA and CDR2 SQIVND (reference sequence). Between the trimmed V and J ends, which lost 10 bases and 2 bases, there was a span of 11 bases. This CDR3 spans 12 amino acids. The CDR3 loop is CATLGPNYGYTF. CDR3 in DNA: TGTGCCACCCTGGGGCCAAACTATGGCTACACCTTC.

The chain combines TRBV6-1 with TRBJ2-4; D not certain. Germline V gives CDR1 MNHNS, CDR2 SASEGT. The CDR3 is 15 residues long. V was cut by 0 bases and J by 0 bases, with 6 bases left in between. CDR3 region: CASSEAFIAKNIQYF. DNA of the CDR3: TGTGCCAGCAGTGAAGCGTTCATAGCCAAAAACATTCAGTACTTC.

This clone was seen only a few times. V usage is TRBV23-1 and J usage is TRBJ2-2, with a weak D call TRBD2 (7 bases). TRBV23-1 is marked as an open reading frame, function uncertain. Trimming pared 7 bases from V and 4 bases from J, leaving 16 bases between. This CDR3 is built from 15 residues. The CDR3: CASTREGGGTGELFF. The CDR3 coding sequence is TGCGCCAGCACCAGAGAAGGGGGGGGCACCGGGGAGCTGTTTTTT.

This chain uses TRBV28 with TRBJ2-6; D gene unclear. The CDR3 contains 15 residues. Germline V CDR1 and CDR2: MDHEN, SYDVKM. Trimming shortened V by 8 bases and J by 0 bases, and 11 bases separated the two germline ends. CDR3 nucleotides: TGTGCCAGCGGAGTAAGGAGCTCTGGGGCCAACGTCCTGACTTTC. This codes for CASGVRSSGANVLTF.

J is TRBJ2-7 and V is TRBV19; a possible D gene is TRBD2 (5 bases). The V and J ends lost 4 bases and 4 bases respectively, with 20 bases between them. The V gene's germline CDR1 is LNHDA and CDR2 SQIVND (reference sequence). The CDR3 has 16 residues. The CDR3 DNA reads as TGTGCCAGTAGTAGCTACTCAGGAGGCGGGTTTTACGAGCAGTACTTC. Protein sequence: CASSSYSGGGFYEQYF.

V and J are TRBV28 and TRBJ1-5, with 7 bases that match TRBD1. The CDR3 extends over 15 amino acids. Germline lookup yields CDR1 MDHEN and CDR2 SYDVKM. V was clipped by 2 bases and J by 7 bases; unmatched bases: 8. The CDR3 protein is CASSLGTVGQQPQHF. CDR3 nucleotides: TGTGCCAGCAGTTTAGGGACAGTGGGGCAGCAGCCCCAGCATTTT.

The rearrangement uses TRBV10-3 and TRBJ2-7, with D possibly being TRBD2 (5 bases). The CDR3 is made up of 13 amino acids. Trimming removed 6 bases at V and 2 bases at J, with 11 bases between. The germline V gene has CDR1 ENHRY and CDR2 SYGVKD. CDR3 nucleotide sequence: TGTGCCATCAGCCGGACGGGAACCTACGAGCAGTACTTC. This encodes CAISRTGTYEQYF.

V gene TRBV9 combines with J gene TRBJ1-5, with D possibly being TRBD1 (6 bases). The germline gives CDR1 SGDLS, CDR2 YYNGEE. V gave up 3 bases and J gave up 4 bases, with 17 bases separating them. This CDR3 is 16 amino acids long. In DNA, the CDR3 is TGTGCCAGCAGCGAAACAGGGAGCGGCGGGAATCAGCCCCAGCATTTT. Protein product: CASSETGSGGNQPQHF.

The genes are TRBV11-1 and TRBJ2-7; 7 bases map to TRBD1. V dropped 5 bases and J dropped 5; count of bases not matched to a gene: 12. Germline values: CDR1 SGHAT, CDR2 FQDESV (reference sequence). CDR3 length: 15 residues. The CDR3 sequence: CASSLGLGQSHEQYF. The CDR3 DNA sequence: TGTGCCAGCAGCCTCGGCCTGGGACAGAGCCACGAGCAGTACTTC. The full variable domain, in which reference TRBV11-1 and TRBJ2-7 provide the parts outside the CDR3, is EAEVAQSPRYKITEKSQAVAFWCDPISGHATLYWYRQILGQGPELLVQFQDESVVDDSQLPKDRFSAERLKGVDSTLKIQPAELGDSAMYLCASSLGLGQSHEQYFGPGTRLTVT.

On this clone itself: Compared with germline, one end of the junction differs, possibly owing to a read error. Written as DNA, the CDR3 is TGTGCCAGCAGCCCATCCCGGGGTTCCTCCGAGCAGTACTTC. This sequence encodes CASSPSRGSSEQYF. V and J are TRBV7-8 and TRBJ2-7; possibly TRBD2 for D (5 bases). The CDR3 runs to 14 residues. Germline V gene sequence: CDR1 SGHVS, CDR2 FQNEAQ.

This chain joins TRBV18 and TRBJ2-2, with 8 bases matching TRBD2. The CDR3 runs 15 residues. V gave up 3 bases and J gave up 6 bases; unmatched junction bases: 6. In germline, CDR1 is KGHSH, CDR2 LQKENI. The CDR3, as DNA: TGTGCCAGCTCACCGACTAGCGAGGTAGCCGGGGAGCTGTTTTTT. Protein: CASSPTSEVAGELFF.

V gene TRBV19 combines with J gene TRBJ1-3, with D unclear. V lost 3 bases and J lost 2, with 8 bases in between. This CDR3 comprises 14 residues. Germline CDR1 reads LNHDA; CDR2 reads SQIVND (reference sequence). The DNA for the CDR3 is TGTGCCAGTAGTATCGGTCAAACTGGAAACACCATATATTTT. It translates to CASSIGQTGNTIYF.

The rearrangement joins TRBV18 to TRBJ1-6; 10 positions match TRBD1. Germline V gives CDR1 KGHSH, CDR2 LQKENI. V dropped 3 bases and J dropped 6; count of bases not matched to a gene: 2. There are 15 residues in the CDR3. CDR3 sequence: CASSPGTGANSPLHF. In nucleotides, the CDR3 is TGTGCCAGCTCACCCGGGACAGGGGCTAATTCACCCCTCCACTTT.

This sequence joins TRBV5-1 and TRBJ2-7, with D tentatively TRBD2 (6 bases). Germline-derived CDR1 and CDR2 are SGHRS and YFSETQ. Trimming left V 2 bases short and J 2 bases short, with 14 bases between. The length of the CDR3 is 15 residues. The CDR3 is CASSFPLPGAYEQYF. CDR3 sequence (DNA): TGCGCCAGCAGCTTCCCTCTCCCGGGGGCCTACGAGCAGTACTTC.

The V gene is TRBV11-2, the J gene TRBJ2-7; 7 bases line up with TRBD2. Germline V gene sequence: CDR1 SGHAT, CDR2 FQNNGV. V lost 5 bases and J lost 3; bases outside the gene matches: 7. The CDR3 is 14 amino acids. The chain's CDR3 is CASSPLSGGYEQYF. The CDR3 DNA follows: TGTGCCAGCAGCCCATTATCGGGAGGCTACGAGCAGTACTTC.

This chain joins TRBV24-1 and TRBJ2-1; 9 nucleotides agree with TRBD1. This CDR3 is built from 16 residues. In germline, CDR1 is KGHDR, CDR2 SFDVKD. V was clipped by 4 bases and J by 6 bases; unmatched bases: 9. The CDR3 loop reads CATSDQGQGILNEQFF. In DNA, the CDR3 is TGTGCCACCAGTGACCAGGGACAGGGTATCCTCAATGAGCAGTTCTTC.

V is TRBV5-1 and J is TRBJ2-1; 12 nucleotides match TRBD2. This CDR3 contains 15 residues. Per the germline V gene, CDR1 is SGHRS and CDR2 is YFSETQ. Unmatched junction bases numbered 5, after V lost 4 bases and J lost 6 bases. The CDR3, as DNA: TGCGCCAGCAGCCCCGGGACTAGCGGGTTCAATGAGCAGTTCTTC. Translation gives CASSPGTSGFNEQFF.

This chain joins TRBV30 and TRBJ2-1; 8 positions match TRBD2. CDR3 length: 13 amino acids. From germline, CDR1 is GTSNPN and CDR2 SVGIG (reference sequence). V dropped 3 bases and J dropped 6; count of bases not matched to a gene: 4. The CDR3 loop reads CAWRAGGGNEQFF. The CDR3 DNA sequence: TGTGCCTGGAGGGCGGGAGGAGGCAATGAGCAGTTCTTC.

This clone was observed a handful of times. This CDR3 reads CASSGRLASSTDTQYF. The CDR3 bases are TGTGCCAGCAGCGGAAGACTAGCGTCCAGCACAGATACGCAGTATTTT. This rearrangement joins TRBV9 to TRBJ2-3, with 8 nucleotides matching TRBD2. The CDR3 has 16 amino acids. Losses at the gene ends were 3 bases for V and 0 bases for J; bases not matched to a gene: 6. CDR1 SGDLS and CDR2 YYNGEE come from the germline V gene.

The J gene is TRBJ2-7, the V gene TRBV12-3 or TRBV12-4, with unresolved D. V was pared by 2 bases and J by 3 bases, with 8 bases between. The CDR3 covers 13 residues. CDR3 coding DNA: TGTGCCAGCAGTTTACAGAGGAACTACGAGCAGTACTTC. Its translation: CASSLQRNYEQYF.

This clone was seen once. This chain joins TRBV18 and TRBJ2-1; 12 nucleotides line up with TRBD2. CDR1 and CDR2 (germline): KGHSH, LQKENI. The ends lost 3 bases at V and 0 bases at J; junction bases unmatched: 3. The CDR3 spans 17 residues. DNA of the CDR3: TGTGCCAGCTCACCGACTAGCGGGAGTCTCTCCTACAATGAGCAGTTCTTC. As protein: CASSPTSGSLSYNEQFF.

As DNA, the CDR3 is TGTGCCAGCACCCCCAGTATATTAGGACAGGAGGCTAATGGCTACACCTTC. Its translation is CASTPSILGQEANGYTF. The chain joins TRBV9 to TRBJ1-2, with TRBD1 matching 7 bases. Germline assignment: CDR1 SGDLS and CDR2 YYNGEE. V dropped 6 bases and J dropped 6; count of bases not matched to a gene: 20. This CDR3 is built from 17 residues. The full variable domain, in which reference TRBV9 and TRBJ1-2 provide the parts outside the CDR3, is DSGVTQTPKHLITATGQRVTLRCSPRSGDLSVYWYQQSLDQGLQFLIQYYNGEERAKGNILERFSAQQFPDLHSELNLSSLELGDSALYFCASTPSILGQEANGYTFGSGTRLTVV.

The chain employs TRBV29-1 and TRBJ2-3; TRBD1 aligns across 7 bases. The CDR3 is 16 residues long. The V gene end was trimmed by 6 bases and the J gene end by 2 bases; junction bases not matched to a gene: 14. Germline CDR1 and CDR2: SQVTM and ANQGSEA. CDR3: CSVSKGQPLSTDTQYF. The CDR3 DNA is TGCAGCGTCTCTAAGGGACAGCCGCTATCCACAGATACGCAGTATTTT.

The rearrangement uses TRBV6-1 and TRBJ2-3, with D perhaps matching TRBD1 (6 bases). Germline values: CDR1 MNHNS, CDR2 SASEGT. V lost 5 bases and J 2 bases, leaving 14 bases between the germline ends. CDR3 length: 15 residues. The CDR3 DNA reads as TGTGCCAGCAGTCGGAAGGGGGAACCCACAGATACGCAGTATTTT. Amino acid sequence: CASSRKGEPTDTQYF.

V usage is TRBV6-6 and J usage is TRBJ2-2; D perhaps matches TRBD1 (6 bases). Germline V lookup: CDR1 MNHNY, CDR2 SVGAGI (reference sequence). V was clipped by 8 bases and J by 5 bases, with 15 bases between them. This CDR3 is 14 amino acids long. CDR3 DNA sequence: TGTGCCAGCCGGGACACCTCATTAACCGGGGAGCTGTTTTTT. Encoded protein: CASRDTSLTGELFF.

The J gene is TRBJ2-1, the V gene TRBV29-1; possible D gene TRBD1, 6 bases. Germline values: CDR1 SQVTM, CDR2 ANQGSEA. The CDR3 extends over 11 amino acids. V was pared by 7 bases and J by 9 bases, with 13 bases between. The CDR3 DNA reads as TGCAGCGGCCGCAGGGGCGGTGAGCAGTTCTTC. Translated, it gives CSGRRGGEQFF.

CDR3 nucleotides: TGTGCCAGCAGCCTACCGGGACTAGCGGGAGAATCAGATACGCAGTATTTT. Translated: CASSLPGLAGESDTQYF. The chain recombines TRBV5-4 with TRBJ2-3; 14 nucleotides agree with TRBD2. Germline loops: CDR1 SGHNT, CDR2 YYREEE (reference sequence). Trimming at V came to 4 bases and at J to 4 bases, leaving 8 bases not matched to a gene. The CDR3 length is 17 residues. Drawing the rest from reference TRBV5-4 and TRBJ2-3, the complete variable domain is ETGVTQSPTHLIKTRGQQVTLRCSSQSGHNTVSWYQQALGQGPQFIFQYYREEENGRGNFPPRFSGLQFPNYSSELNVNALELDDSALYLCASSLPGLAGESDTQYFGPGTRLTVL.

V and J are TRBV9 and TRBJ2-1, with D possibly matching TRBD2 (5 bases). Germline V gives CDR1 SGDLS, CDR2 YYNGEE. The V gene lost 4 bases and the J gene lost 0 bases, with 11 bases spanning the gap. This CDR3 region has 15 residues. Here the CDR3 DNA reads TGTGCCAGCAGCCCAAGGGCGGGCTCCTACAATGAGCAGTTCTTC. This sequence encodes CASSPRAGSYNEQFF. The full variable domain, completed using reference TRBV9 and TRBJ2-1, is DSGVTQTPKHLITATGQRVTLRCSPRSGDLSVYWYQQSLDQGLQFLIQYYNGEERAKGNILERFSAQQFPDLHSELNLSSLELGDSALYFCASSPRAGSYNEQFFGPGTRLTVL.

V usage is TRBV28 and J usage is TRBJ2-6; no firm D call. Germline V lookup: CDR1 MDHEN, CDR2 SYDVKM. CDR3 length: 12 residues. V lost 9 bases and J 4 bases, leaving 7 bases between the germline ends. CDR3 loop: CASRSGANVLTF. In DNA form, the CDR3 reads TGTGCCAGTCGAAGCGGGGCCAACGTCCTGACTTTC.